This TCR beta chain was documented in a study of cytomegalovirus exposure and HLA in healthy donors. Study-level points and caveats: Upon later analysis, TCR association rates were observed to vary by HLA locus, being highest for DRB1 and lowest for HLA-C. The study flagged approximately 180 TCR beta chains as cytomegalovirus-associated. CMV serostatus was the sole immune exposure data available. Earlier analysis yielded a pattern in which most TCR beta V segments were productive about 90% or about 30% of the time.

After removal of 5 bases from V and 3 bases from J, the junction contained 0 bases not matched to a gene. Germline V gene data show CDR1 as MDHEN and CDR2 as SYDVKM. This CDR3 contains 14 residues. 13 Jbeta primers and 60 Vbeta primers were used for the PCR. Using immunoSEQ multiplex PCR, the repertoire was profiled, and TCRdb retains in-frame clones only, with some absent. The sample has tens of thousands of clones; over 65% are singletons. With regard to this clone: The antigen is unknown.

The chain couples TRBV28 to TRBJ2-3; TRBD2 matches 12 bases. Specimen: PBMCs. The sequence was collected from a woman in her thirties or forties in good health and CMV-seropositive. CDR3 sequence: CASSLAGGTDTQYF. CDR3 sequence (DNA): TGTGCCAGCAGTCTAGCGGGAGGGACAGATACGCAGTATTTT.